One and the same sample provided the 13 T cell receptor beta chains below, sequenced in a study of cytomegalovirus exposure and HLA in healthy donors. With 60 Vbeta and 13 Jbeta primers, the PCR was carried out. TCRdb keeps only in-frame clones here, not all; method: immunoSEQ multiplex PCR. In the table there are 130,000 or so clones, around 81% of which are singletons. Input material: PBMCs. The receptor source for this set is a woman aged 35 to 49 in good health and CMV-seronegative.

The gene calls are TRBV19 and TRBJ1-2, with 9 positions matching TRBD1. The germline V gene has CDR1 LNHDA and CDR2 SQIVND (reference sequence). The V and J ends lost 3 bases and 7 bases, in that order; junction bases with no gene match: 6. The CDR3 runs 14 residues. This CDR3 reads CASSMDRGGVGYTF. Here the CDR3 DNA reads TGTGCCAGTAGTATGGACAGGGGTGGGGTTGGCTACACCTTC.

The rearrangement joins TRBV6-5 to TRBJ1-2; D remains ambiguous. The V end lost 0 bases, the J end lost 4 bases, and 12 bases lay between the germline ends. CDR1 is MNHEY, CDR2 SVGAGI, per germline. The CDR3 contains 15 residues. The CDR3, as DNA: TGTGCCAGCAGTTACTCGGTTCAGAACCCCTATGGCTACACCTTC. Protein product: CASSYSVQNPYGYTF.

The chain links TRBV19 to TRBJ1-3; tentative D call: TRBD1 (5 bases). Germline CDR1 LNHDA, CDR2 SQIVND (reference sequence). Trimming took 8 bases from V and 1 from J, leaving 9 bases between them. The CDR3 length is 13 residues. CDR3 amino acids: CASGTPSGNTIYF. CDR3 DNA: TGTGCCAGTGGGACTCCTTCTGGAAACACCATATATTTT. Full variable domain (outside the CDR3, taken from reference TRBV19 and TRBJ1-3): DGGITQSPKYLFRKEGQNVTLSCEQNLNHDAMYWYRQDPGQGLRLIYYSQIVNDFQKGDIAEGYSVSREKKESFPLTVTSAQKNPTAFYLCASGTPSGNTIYFGEGSWLTVV.

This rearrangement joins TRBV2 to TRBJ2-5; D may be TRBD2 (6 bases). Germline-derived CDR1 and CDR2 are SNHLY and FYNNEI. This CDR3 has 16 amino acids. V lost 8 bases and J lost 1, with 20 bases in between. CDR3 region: CASGGTYSGIQETQYF. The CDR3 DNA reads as TGTGCCAGCGGTGGGACTTATTCTGGGATCCAAGAGACCCAGTACTTC.

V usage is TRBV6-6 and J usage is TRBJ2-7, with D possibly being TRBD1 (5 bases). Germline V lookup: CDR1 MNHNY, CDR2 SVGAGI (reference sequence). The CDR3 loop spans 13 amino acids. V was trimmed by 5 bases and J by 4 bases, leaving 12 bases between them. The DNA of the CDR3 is TGTGCCAGCAGTACTCGACAGCCGTACGAGCAGTACTTC. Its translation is CASSTRQPYEQYF.

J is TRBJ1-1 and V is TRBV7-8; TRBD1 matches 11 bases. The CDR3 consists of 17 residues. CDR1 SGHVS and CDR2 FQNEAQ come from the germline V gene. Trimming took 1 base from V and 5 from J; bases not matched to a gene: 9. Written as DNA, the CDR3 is TGTGCCAGCAGCTTAGGAGGACAGGGGGCGCGAAAAACTGAAGCTTTCTTT. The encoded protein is CASSLGGQGARKTEAFF.

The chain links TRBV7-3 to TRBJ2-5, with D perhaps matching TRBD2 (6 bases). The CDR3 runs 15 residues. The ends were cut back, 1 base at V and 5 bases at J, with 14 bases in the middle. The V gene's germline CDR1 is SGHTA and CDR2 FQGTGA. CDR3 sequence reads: CASSLMAAAGETQYF. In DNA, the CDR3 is TGTGCCAGCAGCTTAATGGCTGCGGCGGGGGAGACCCAGTACTTC.

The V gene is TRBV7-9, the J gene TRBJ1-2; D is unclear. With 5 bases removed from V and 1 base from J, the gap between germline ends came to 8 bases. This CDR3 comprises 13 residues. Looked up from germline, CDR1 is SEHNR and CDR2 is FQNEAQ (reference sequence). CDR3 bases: TGTGCCAGCAGCCAACAGAATAACTATGGCTACACCTTC. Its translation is CASSQQNNYGYTF.

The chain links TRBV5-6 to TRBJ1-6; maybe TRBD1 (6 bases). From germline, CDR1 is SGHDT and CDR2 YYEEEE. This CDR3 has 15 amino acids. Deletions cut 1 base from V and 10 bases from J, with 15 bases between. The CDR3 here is CASSLRGGAGSPLHF. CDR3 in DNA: TGTGCCAGCAGCTTGAGAGGGGGTGCAGGATCACCCCTCCACTTT.

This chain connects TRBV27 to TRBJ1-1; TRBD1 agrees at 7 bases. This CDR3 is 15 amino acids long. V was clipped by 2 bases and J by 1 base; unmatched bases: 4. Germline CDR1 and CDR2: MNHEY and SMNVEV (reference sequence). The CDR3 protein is CASSLGPGGNTEAFF. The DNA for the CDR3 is TGTGCCAGCAGTTTAGGTCCAGGGGGGAACACTGAAGCTTTCTTT.

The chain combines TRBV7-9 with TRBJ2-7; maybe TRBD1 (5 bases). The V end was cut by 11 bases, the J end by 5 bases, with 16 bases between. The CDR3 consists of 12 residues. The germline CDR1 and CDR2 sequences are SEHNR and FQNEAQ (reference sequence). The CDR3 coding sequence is TGTGCCGCAAGCAGGCAGGGAAACGAGCAGTACTTC. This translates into CAASRQGNEQYF.

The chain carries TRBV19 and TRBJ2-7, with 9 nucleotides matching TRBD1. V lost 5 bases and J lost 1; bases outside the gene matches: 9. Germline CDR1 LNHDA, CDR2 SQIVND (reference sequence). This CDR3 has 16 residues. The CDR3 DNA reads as TGTGCCAGTAGTCTTAGACAGGGGGTAAGTTCCTACGAGCAGTACTTC. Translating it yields CASSLRQGVSSYEQYF.

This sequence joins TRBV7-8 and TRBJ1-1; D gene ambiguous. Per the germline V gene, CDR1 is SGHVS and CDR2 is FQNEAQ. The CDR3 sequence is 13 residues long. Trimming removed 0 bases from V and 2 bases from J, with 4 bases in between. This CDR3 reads CASSLARNTEAFF. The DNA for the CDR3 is TGTGCCAGCAGCTTAGCCAGAAACACTGAAGCTTTCTTT.